The T cell receptor (beta chain) under discussion was sequenced for a study of blood T cell repertoires in COVID-19. Turning to the study itself: Samples of COVID-19 (acute and convalescent) were obtained from the United States, Italy and Spain. T cells, B-cell-depleted T cells, or PBMCs provided the cDNA or gDNA that served as material.

Libraries were prepared by immunoSEQ multiplex PCR; TCRdb keeps only in-frame clonotypes and omits some of them. The repertoire holds about 160,000 clones, with more than 65% as singletons. Trimming cost V 4 bases and J 10 bases; bases outside gene matches: 10. The CDR3 is made up of 14 amino acids. The V gene's germline CDR1 is SGHRS and CDR2 YFSETQ. The sequencing input was PBMCs or T cells enriched from blood (not recorded which). This sequence joins TRBV5-1 and TRBJ1-2; TRBD1 matches 10 bases. The TCR comes from a woman aged 40 to 55 with acute COVID-19. The CDR3 is CASSLSPGQGSYTF. The CDR3 nucleotides are TGCGCCAGCAGCCTGTCCCCGGGACAGGGGTCCTACACCTTC.